These T cell receptor beta chains were read from a single sample in a study of monozygotic twins with inflammatory bowel disease. Reanalyzing the 5' RACE reads, TCRdb keeps one entry per CDR3 protein, without DNA. This sample's table reports 350,000 to 400,000 distinct CDR3 sequences. Sequences were obtained from blood. Source of these receptors: a human donor with ulcerative colitis or Crohn's disease, or a healthy co-twin of an affected twin (not recorded which). Each CDR3 is given with its conserved first and last residue.

CDR3: CASSHLWPARNYEQYF
V: TRBV3-1
J: TRBJ2-7

CDR3: CASSLTTRVPDTQYF
V: TRBV5-1
J: TRBJ2-3

CDR3: CASSQEFGTSGGARETQYF
V: TRBV3-1
J: TRBJ2-5

CDR3: CASSVWGNYNEQFF
V: TRBV5-6
J: TRBJ2-1

CDR3: CATSGVVGPQETQYF
V: TRBV24-1
J: TRBJ2-5

CDR3: CASSKGSGGSQPQHF
V: TRBV2
J: TRBJ1-5

CDR3: CASSQATDPNTWTETQYF
V: TRBV4-2
J: TRBJ2-5

CDR3: CASTPTNEQFF
V: TRBV12-3/TRBV12-4
J: TRBJ2-1

CDR3: CASSFTWSSYNSPLHF
V: TRBV7-2
J: TRBJ1-6

CDR3: CASSVKNEQFF
V: TRBV7-9
J: TRBJ2-1

CDR3: CASRKRPGLATYEQYF
V: TRBV6-2/TRBV6-3
J: TRBJ2-7

CDR3: CSVDRGLGTEAFF
V: TRBV29-1
J: TRBJ1-1

CDR3: CASSQVGEGGSSYEQYF
V: TRBV4-3
J: TRBJ2-7

CDR3: CASSPTGGSSYEQYF
V: TRBV18
J: TRBJ2-7

CDR3: CASSPGDTEAFF
V: TRBV5-6
J: TRBJ1-1

CDR3: CASSQELRQPQHF
V: TRBV4-2
J: TRBJ1-5

CDR3: CASSQDRGRETQYF
V: TRBV4-3
J: TRBJ2-5

CDR3: CASSSNIPDYGYTF
V: TRBV5-8
J: TRBJ1-2

CDR3: CASSPGRATNEKLFF
V: TRBV5-1
J: TRBJ1-4

CDR3: CASSGSQGFEQYF
V: TRBV11-2
J: TRBJ2-7

CDR3: CASSQGLRNTGELFF
V: TRBV18
J: TRBJ2-2

CDR3: CASSRRTDEPAYEQYF
V: TRBV4-2
J: TRBJ2-7

CDR3: CASSPGPWSNTEAFF
V: TRBV6-2/TRBV6-3
J: TRBJ1-1

CDR3: CSVVGLGGGRAETQYF
V: TRBV29-1
J: TRBJ2-5

CDR3: CASSLRGGPTYEQYF
V: TRBV12-3/TRBV12-4
J: TRBJ2-7

CDR3: CASSQEQGLTPLHF
V: TRBV3-1
J: TRBJ1-6

CDR3: CASSLLNRANTGELFF
V: TRBV5-1
J: TRBJ2-2

CDR3: CASSERRGRNNEQFF
V: TRBV6-1
J: TRBJ2-1

CDR3: CASSLTGRGYAEAFF
V: TRBV5-1
J: TRBJ1-1

CDR3: CASSRGGDYEKLFF
V: TRBV5-1
J: TRBJ1-4

CDR3: CASSYRTGTGANVLTF
V: TRBV6-2/TRBV6-3
J: TRBJ2-6

CDR3: CASSLAADTQYF
V: TRBV5-1
J: TRBJ2-3

CDR3: CASSYRGQNEQFF
V: TRBV7-3
J: TRBJ2-1

CDR3: CASSLIVVGGEQFF
V: TRBV5-6
J: TRBJ2-1

CDR3: CASSFPPTGVNYGYTF
V: TRBV7-9
J: TRBJ1-2

CDR3: CSVGGSSLLEQYF
V: TRBV29-1
J: TRBJ2-7

CDR3: CASSVDGDYEQYF
V: TRBV9
J: TRBJ2-7